This TCR beta chain is drawn from a study of CD8 T cells in Susac syndrome. Per germline, CDR1 KGHDR and CDR2 SFDVKD. This CDR3 is 16 amino acids long. The V gene lost 6 bases and the J gene lost 2 bases, with 17 bases spanning the gap. Sequencing of TCR beta covered CD8+ and CD4+ T cells obtained from blood. With random hexamers, reverse transcription was performed on roughly 0.45 to 1 ug of RNA. With immunoSEQ multiplex PCR, TCR beta CDR3 was amplified across 54 Vbeta and 13 Jbeta. TCRdb called the immunoSEQ multiplex PCR reads again in MiXCR, with one record for every CDR3 protein. The data contain some 300,000 distinct CDR3 sequences, 85% of them singletons.

Sequencing was done on a sample of CD8+ T cells from PBMCs. This sequence originates from a human donor with multiple sclerosis. The V call is TRBV24-1, the J call TRBJ2-3; a weak D match, TRBD2 (6 bases). The CDR3 is CATSSAPGSVTDTQYF. DNA of the CDR3: TGTGCCACCAGTTCAGCCCCCGGGAGTGTCACAGATACGCAGTATTTT.